This note documents a single T cell receptor (beta chain) sequence. The antigen remains unidentified. Duration under 3 months, a NOSPECS grade of at least 4, and a Clinical Activity Score of at least 3 characterized the ophthalmopathy patients. Lactation, pregnancy, other autoimmune disease or uncontrolled infection led to exclusion of patients. Trimming cost V 0 bases and J 7 bases; bases outside gene matches: 5. Germline V gene data show CDR1 as KGHDR and CDR2 as SFDVKD. The CDR3 has 15 residues. Template material for amplifying TCR beta CDR3 regions consisted of RNA transcripts. HTBI primers drove first-round RT-PCR of the TCR CDR3. TCRdb redid the calling of the multiplex PCR reads with MiXCR, one entry per CDR3 protein. The sample lists approximately 600,000 distinct CDR3 sequences, less than 25% occurring once. The sample belongs to a study of T cells in Graves' hyperthyroidism and ophthalmopathy. Study conclusions and caveats: The model foresaw ophthalmopathy a median roughly 6 months prior to onset. Most clonotypes that expanded in the thyroid above 0.001 also showed up in blood.

Sequencing used blood. The rearrangement joins TRBV24-1 to TRBJ2-1; TRBD2 matches 7 bases. This sequence was found in a man younger than 40 with Graves' ophthalmopathy. CDR3 bases: TGTGCCACCAGTGATTTGCCCGGACTAGTAAATGAGCAGTTCTTC. It specifies CATSDLPGLVNEQFF.